This is a list of T cell receptor beta chains from one sample in a study of tumor-infiltrating lymphocytes in localized non-small cell lung cancer. Profiled with immunoSEQ multiplex PCR; TCRdb holds only in-frame clones, not every one. The top ten hold approximately 13% of the sample, which has some 8,100 clones, roughly 80% seen once. Sequenced sample: uninvolved lung tissue not adjacent to the tumor. These receptors were collected from a human donor with non-small cell lung cancer. Each CDR3 is given with its conserved first and last residue. The D gene is left open where the match is weak. Size is stated for part of the rows, as once, few or many counts, or as a class when the clone is expanded.

j_call v_call clone_size d_call cdr3_aa cdr3_nt
TRBJ2-5 TRBV20-1 once . CSARRLEEYF TGCAGTGCTAGGCGTCTGGAGGAGTACTTC
TRBJ2-2 TRBV10-1 . . CASSDRDTGELFF TGCGCCAGCAGTGATAGGGACACCGGGGAGCTGTTTTTT
TRBJ2-2 TRBV5-1 . . CASSKDNTGELFF TGCGCCAGCAGCAAAGATAACACCGGGGAGCTGTTTTTT
TRBJ1-5 TRBV7-2 few TRBD1 CASSPGTGGSNQPQHF TGTGCCAGCAGTCCCGGGACAGGGGGTTCAAATCAGCCCCAGCATTTT
TRBJ1-6 TRBV7-9 . TRBD1 CASRLTGANSPLHF TGTGCCAGCAGACTGACAGGGGCGAATTCACCCCTCCACTTT
TRBJ1-2 TRBV4-2 . . CASSPEGGRDGYTF TGTGCCAGCAGCCCAGAGGGGGGCCGCGATGGCTACACCTTC
TRBJ1-1 TRBV19 . TRBD1 CASSMGAGGTEAFF TGTGCCAGTAGTATGGGGGCAGGGGGGACTGAAGCTTTCTTT
TRBJ1-3 TRBV28 . TRBD1 CASSLAWTGSGNTIYF TGTGCCAGCAGTTTGGCCTGGACAGGGTCTGGAAACACCATATATTTT
TRBJ1-1 TRBV2 . TRBD1 CASSEAKPRGGAGTEAFF TGTGCCAGCAGTGAAGCGAAGCCGAGAGGGGGCGCGGGCACTGAAGCTTTCTTT
TRBJ2-7 TRBV30 . TRBD2 CAWSNPGLEAWEQYF TGTGCCTGGTCGAACCCAGGACTAGAGGCTTGGGAGCAGTACTTC
TRBJ2-5 TRBV11-2 . TRBD2 CASSPSQLAGSGETQYF TGTGCCAGCAGCCCCAGTCAGCTAGCGGGTTCAGGGGAGACCCAGTACTTC
TRBJ2-5 TRBV19 . . CASRGAARETQYF TGTGCCAGTAGGGGAGCCGCAAGAGAGACCCAGTACTTC
TRBJ2-7 TRBV4-2 . TRBD1 CASSLSTLLTGQGSFEQYF TGTGCCAGCAGCCTATCCACCCTTCTGACGGGACAGGGATCCTTCGAGCAGTACTTC
TRBJ2-7 TRBV5-1 . TRBD2 CASSSGLDYEQYF TGCGCCAGCAGCTCGGGACTAGACTACGAGCAGTACTTC
TRBJ1-6 TRBV6-1 . TRBD1 CASSRDRGNSPLHF TGTGCCAGCAGTCGAGACAGGGGTAATTCACCCCTCCACTTT
TRBJ1-1 TRBV15 medium-sized TRBD1 CATSRDLAGGTEAFF TGTGCCACCAGCAGAGATCTCGCAGGGGGCACTGAAGCTTTCTTT
TRBJ2-3 TRBV4-1 . . CASSQGGSTSADTQYF TGCGCCAGCAGCCAAGGAGGATCAACTTCGGCAGATACGCAGTATTTT
TRBJ2-7 TRBV25-1 . . CASMSGSYEQYF TGTGCCAGCATGTCCGGTTCCTACGAGCAGTACTTC
TRBJ1-1 TRBV5-8 . . CASSWGAGQSTEAFF TGTGCCAGCAGTTGGGGGGCAGGGCAATCGACTGAGGCTTTCTTT
TRBJ2-1 TRBV30 once . CAWTLGTVQQFF TGTGCCTGGACCTTGGGGACCGTACAGCAGTTCTTC
TRBJ2-2 TRBV7-8 . . CASSSPEGMDTGELFF TGTGCCAGCAGCTCCCCTGAGGGCATGGACACCGGGGAGCTGTTTTTT
TRBJ2-2 TRBV5-1 . . CASSSDSLNTGELFF TGCGCCAGCAGCTCGGACAGTCTTAACACCGGGGAGCTGTTTTTT
TRBJ2-6 TRBV7-6 . . CASSLLPGRSGANVLTF TGTGCCAGCAGCTTACTGCCTGGACGATCTGGGGCCAACGTCCTGACTTTC
TRBJ2-3 TRBV5-4 . TRBD2 CASSSTSGRGTDTQYF TGTGCCAGCAGCTCTACTAGCGGGAGGGGAACAGATACGCAGTATTTT
TRBJ2-7 TRBV7-9 . TRBD2 CASSSSAGAYEQYF TGTGCCAGCAGCTCCTCAGCGGGAGCCTACGAGCAGTACTTC
TRBJ1-2 TRBV7-3 few TRBD1 CASSPGQGRGYTF TGTGCCAGCAGCCCCGGACAGGGACGAGGCTACACCTTC
TRBJ2-1 TRBV7-3 . . CASSLNPRGAYNEQFF TGTGCCAGCAGCTTAAATCCCAGGGGTGCCTACAATGAGCAGTTCTTC
TRBJ2-7 TRBV2 . TRBD1 CASKLPGQTYEQYF TGTGCCAGCAAACTCCCGGGACAGACCTACGAGCAGTACTTC
TRBJ1-3 TRBV7-2 few . CASSLLGRDSLGHQTF TGTGCCAGCAGCTTATTGGGCCGGGACTCTCTGGGACATCAGACATTT
TRBJ1-2 TRBV30 . . CAWSKEYGYTF TGTGCCTGGAGTAAGGAGTATGGCTACACCTTC
TRBJ2-3 TRBV25-1 . TRBD2 CASSEYLEGLGFTDTQYF TGTGCCAGCAGTGAATACTTGGAAGGACTAGGCTTCACAGATACGCAGTATTTT
TRBJ2-2 TRBV7-6 . . CASSLGGRELFF TGTGCCAGCAGCTTAGGGGGGAGGGAGCTGTTTTTT
TRBJ1-1 TRBV9 medium-sized . CDRGGAFF TGTGACCGCGGTGGAGCTTTCTTT
TRBJ2-5 TRBV20-1 . . CSAAGGETQYF TGCAGTGCCGCAGGAGGAGAGACCCAGTACTTC